This T cell receptor beta chain was profiled in a study of blood T cell repertoires in COVID-19. Study context: PBMCs, B-cell-depleted T cells, or T cells were the source of the cDNA or gDNA that made up the material.

This clone has just one count. As handled by the study authors: It was from reference gene primer amplification that nucleated cell counts were estimated. The method was immunoSEQ multiplex PCR; TCRdb's version includes in-frame clones alone and lacks a portion of them. From that table come the V and J calls and clone size; the DNA was used to work out D and trimming. The data contain about 170,000 clones, around 84% of them singletons. The CDR3 is 14 amino acids. Germline V lookup: CDR1 MNHNY, CDR2 SVGAGI (reference sequence). Trimming removed 7 bases from V and 8 bases from J; junction bases left unmatched: 9.

This TCR was sampled from a man between 50 and 59 years old with active or convalescent COVID-19. The J gene is TRBJ1-4, the V gene TRBV6-6, with 8 bases identical to TRBD1. Sequencing used peripheral blood. The CDR3 bases are TGTGCCAGCAAAAAAACAGGGGGAGGCGAAAAACTGTTTTTT. Protein product: CASKKTGGGEKLFF.